The 6 T cell receptor beta chains below were found in one sample sequenced in a study of blood T cell repertoires in COVID-19. Generated by immunoSEQ multiplex PCR, the TCRdb table keeps only in-frame clones and is missing some. Here the sample spans fewer than 500,000 clones, roughly 90% being singletons. The sequenced material came from PBMCs or T cells enriched from blood (not recorded which). The source is a woman under 30 who had recovered from COVID-19.

This clone was picked up one time. This sequence joins TRBV6-5 and TRBJ2-1, with 12 bases matching TRBD2. The germline V gene encodes CDR1 MNHEY and CDR2 SVGAGI. With V trimmed by 2 bases and J by 10 bases, 9 bases remained unmatched. The CDR3 is 16 residues long. CDR3: CASSYTSGGPRGEQFF. Here the CDR3 DNA reads TGTGCCAGCAGTTACACTAGCGGGGGGCCTAGGGGGGAGCAGTTCTTC.

This clone was counted between two and nine times. This CDR3 is CASSLSYRGVREQYF. For the CDR3, the DNA is TGTGCCAGCAGCCTAAGTTATAGGGGCGTGAGGGAGCAGTACTTC. The chain employs TRBV11-2 and TRBJ2-7, with D perhaps TRBD1 (5 bases). V was cut by 5 bases and J by 7 bases, with 21 bases left in between. The CDR3 has 15 amino acids. Germline V gene lookup returns CDR1 SGHAT and CDR2 FQNNGV.

This clone was seen only a few times. The chain is built from TRBV5-1 and TRBJ1-1, with unresolved D. Looked up from germline, CDR1 is SGHRS and CDR2 is YFSETQ. V lost 1 base, J lost 1 base, and 11 bases lay in between. This CDR3 has 15 amino acids. The CDR3 nucleotides read TGCGCCAGCAGCTTGTATGACGGCGGGAACACTGAAGCTTTCTTT. As protein: CASSLYDGGNTEAFF.

The CDR3 reads CASSQGEGGSHSGANVLTF. The CDR3 nucleotides read TGTGCCAGCAGCCAAGGGGAAGGAGGGTCGCACTCTGGGGCCAACGTCCTGACTTTC. The V gene is TRBV3-1 (or the pseudogene TRBV3-2), the J gene TRBJ2-6; a weak D match, TRBD2 (6 bases). There are 19 residues in the CDR3. Trimming stripped 1 base from V and 0 bases from J, with 16 bases between. Germline V gene sequence: CDR1 LGHDT, CDR2 YNNKEL (reference sequence).

This chain uses TRBV6-5 with TRBJ1-2; 12 nucleotides line up with TRBD1. CDR3 size: 16 residues. V lost 2 bases and J lost 8; bases outside the gene matches: 9. The germline V gene has CDR1 MNHEY and CDR2 SVGAGI. CDR3: CASSYKTGQGAGGYTF. The CDR3 DNA sequence: TGTGCCAGCAGTTACAAAACGGGACAGGGGGCAGGAGGCTACACCTTC.

The chain has TRBV19 and TRBJ2-1, with 7 bases lining up with TRBD2. Germline CDR1 LNHDA, CDR2 SQIVND (reference sequence). Trimming cost V 7 bases and J 0 bases; bases outside gene matches: 12. CDR3 size: 17 residues. The CDR3 protein is CASTLSGARGSYNEQFF. DNA of the CDR3: TGTGCCAGTACCTTGAGCGGGGCGCGAGGCTCCTACAATGAGCAGTTCTTC.